The 17 T cell receptor beta chains listed next were all sequenced from one sample in a study of blood T cell repertoires in COVID-19. TCRdb's copy holds only in-frame clones and misses some; the assay was immunoSEQ multiplex PCR. Of around 200,000 clones in the sample, approximately 82% were seen once. The source material was peripheral blood. The origin of the receptors is a woman aged 50 to 60 with acute or convalescent COVID-19.

The chain joins TRBV20-1 to TRBJ1-1, with D unclear. The CDR3 totals 14 residues. Trimming removed 3 bases from V and 0 bases from J, with 11 bases in between. Germline V CDR1 and CDR2: DFQATT, SNEGSKA (reference sequence). The CDR3 bases are TGCAGTGCTAGTTTTCCGGGAATGAACACTGAAGCTTTCTTT. It translates to CSASFPGMNTEAFF.

This clone showed up just a few times. The gene calls are TRBV28 and TRBJ2-3; D not resolved. The CDR3 totals 13 residues. V lost 3 bases and J 6 bases, leaving 10 bases between the germline ends. CDR1 and CDR2 (germline): MDHEN, SYDVKM. CDR3 sequence (DNA): TGTGCCAGCAGTTTCACCCAGTTGGATACGCAGTATTTT. Translating it yields CASSFTQLDTQYF.

This chain's CDR3 is CASRDRGGSYEQYF. The CDR3 nucleotides read TGTGCCAGCAGAGACAGGGGGGGCTCCTACGAGCAGTACTTC. The V gene is TRBV6-5, the J gene TRBJ2-7, with 9 bases matching TRBD1. CDR1 MNHEY and CDR2 SVGAGI come from the germline V gene. The CDR3 contains 14 residues. The junction had 3 bases not matched to a gene; V was cut back by 6 bases and J by 0 bases.

In the case of this clone: Germline and junction disagree at one end, which may indicate a read error. The V and J genes are TRBV5-6 and TRBJ2-3; 10 nucleotides line up with TRBD1. This CDR3 comprises 13 residues. Germline V lookup: CDR1 SGHDT, CDR2 YYEEEE. The DNA for the CDR3 is TGTGCCAGCAGCTTGGGAGGGGGGACAGGGGAAGATTTT. This codes for CASSLGGGTGEDF.

This chain links TRBV19 with TRBJ2-5; 9 bases fit TRBD1. Germline lookup yields CDR1 LNHDA and CDR2 SQIVND (reference sequence). Trimming took 6 bases from V and 6 from J; bases not matched to a gene: 8. The CDR3 is made up of 14 amino acids. The CDR3 DNA reads as TGTGCCAGTAGCCGGGGGGACAGGGCCAAGACCCAGTACTTC. It codes for CASSRGDRAKTQYF.

This clone was found once. The V call is TRBV28, the J call TRBJ1-5; maybe TRBD1 (5 bases). This CDR3 is 14 amino acids long. V was shortened by 6 bases and J by 3 bases, with 12 bases between the two germline ends. In germline, CDR1 is MDHEN, CDR2 SYDVKM. The CDR3 protein is CASRKTGNNQPQHF. The DNA of the CDR3 is TGTGCCAGCAGGAAAACAGGAAACAATCAGCCCCAGCATTTT.

The V gene is TRBV2, the J gene TRBJ2-4; TRBD1 aligns across 9 bases. The germline V gene encodes CDR1 SNHLY and CDR2 FYNNEI. V dropped 5 bases and J dropped 9; count of bases not matched to a gene: 17. There are 17 residues in the CDR3. In DNA form, the CDR3 reads TGTGCCAGCAGTCAGATCTGGCCGGGACAGGGCGAGGTCATTCAGTACTTC. Translating it yields CASSQIWPGQGEVIQYF.

This rearrangement joins TRBV21-1 to TRBJ2-7; TRBD1, as called in the table, went unchecked against the DNA. TRBV21-1 is given as a pseudogene. CDR3 size: 14 residues. Here the CDR3 DNA reads TGTGCCAGCAGCAAGGCAGGGCCCCCCTACGAGCAGTACTTC. It yields the protein CASSKAGPPYEQYF.

This clone was observed a single time. The genes are TRBV19 and TRBJ2-7; D is unclear. Germline V gene sequence: CDR1 LNHDA, CDR2 SQIVND (reference sequence). There are 14 residues in the CDR3. V lost 3 bases and J 5 bases, leaving 14 bases between the germline ends. CDR3 nucleotides: TGTGCCAGTAGTATCGGTCCCCAAAGTAACGAGCAGTACTTC. Translating gives CASSIGPQSNEQYF.

J is TRBJ2-3 and V is TRBV28; TRBD2 matches 8 bases. In germline, CDR1 is MDHEN, CDR2 SYDVKM. Trimming cost V 5 bases and J 0 bases; bases outside gene matches: 13. The CDR3 contains 18 residues. The DNA for the CDR3 is TGTGCCAGCAGTACCCGACTTGGCGGGAGGACGAGCACAGATACGCAGTATTTT. Amino acids: CASSTRLGGRTSTDTQYF.

In its sample, this clone was seen many times. This rearrangement joins TRBV27 to TRBJ2-3; D is unresolved. With 3 bases removed from V and 4 bases from J, the gap between germline ends came to 11 bases. This CDR3 spans 14 amino acids. Germline V gene lookup returns CDR1 MNHEY and CDR2 SMNVEV (reference sequence). This CDR3 is CASSFSRGADTQYF. The CDR3 coding sequence is TGTGCCAGCAGTTTCTCGCGCGGAGCAGATACGCAGTATTTT.

This clone was seen a few times. This sequence joins TRBV6-6 and TRBJ2-1, with 9 bases lining up with TRBD2. The CDR3 is 13 residues long. In germline, CDR1 is MNHNY, CDR2 SVGAGI (reference sequence). The V and J ends lost 8 bases and 5 bases, in that order; junction bases with no gene match: 4. CDR3 nucleotides: TGTGCCAGCCGACTAGCGGCCAACAATGAGCAGTTCTTC. Protein: CASRLAANNEQFF.

This clone was found once. This sequence joins TRBV5-5 and TRBJ1-5; tentative D call: TRBD1 (6 bases). The V and J ends lost 4 bases and 2 bases respectively, with 16 bases between them. Germline V gene sequence: CDR1 SGHKS, CDR2 YYEKEE (reference sequence). The CDR3 is 16 amino acids. CDR3 protein: CASSVDPGAGNQPQHF. The CDR3 DNA is TGTGCCAGCAGCGTGGATCCAGGGGCTGGCAATCAGCCCCAGCATTTT. Based on the CDR3 plus reference TRBV5-5 and TRBJ1-5, the full variable domain is DAGVTQSPTHLIKTRGQQVTLRCSPISGHKSVSWYQQVLGQGPQFIFQYYEKEERGRGNFPDRFSARQFPNYSSELNVNALLLGDSALYLCASSVDPGAGNQPQHFGDGTRLSIL.

The J gene is TRBJ2-1, the V gene TRBV5-1; a possible D gene is TRBD1 (6 bases). Germline lookup yields CDR1 SGHRS and CDR2 YFSETQ. The CDR3 covers 12 residues. V lost 7 bases, J lost 8 bases, and 13 bases lay in between. The CDR3 loop is CASRTGKDEQFF. The CDR3 DNA sequence: TGCGCCAGCCGTACAGGGAAAGATGAGCAGTTCTTC.

The chain has TRBV2 and TRBJ2-1; 8 nucleotides match TRBD2. The CDR3 is 16 residues long. V was pared by 5 bases and J by 9 bases, with 15 bases of the junction left unmatched. CDR1 and CDR2 (germline): SNHLY, FYNNEI. This chain's CDR3 is CASSHGGGQEDPEQFF. The CDR3 DNA sequence: TGTGCCAGCAGTCACGGGGGGGGCCAAGAGGATCCTGAGCAGTTCTTC.

The genes are TRBV4-1 and TRBJ2-5, with a tentative D call TRBD2 (6 bases). V was trimmed by 0 bases and J by 5 bases, leaving 13 bases between them. CDR1 MGHRA and CDR2 YSYEKL come from the germline V gene. CDR3 length: 15 amino acids. CDR3 DNA: TGCGCCAGCAGCCAAGACCCCCAGGGACTGGAGACCCAGTACTTC. Amino acid sequence: CASSQDPQGLETQYF.

The chain couples TRBV6-6 to TRBJ1-6; D is unresolved. V was cut by 5 bases and J by 9 bases, with 17 bases left in between. Germline CDR1 and CDR2: MNHNY and SVGAGI (reference sequence). The CDR3 is made up of 15 amino acids. This chain's CDR3 is CASSVGGLHTSPLHF. CDR3 nucleotides: TGTGCCAGCAGTGTGGGAGGCTTACACACTTCACCCCTCCACTTT.